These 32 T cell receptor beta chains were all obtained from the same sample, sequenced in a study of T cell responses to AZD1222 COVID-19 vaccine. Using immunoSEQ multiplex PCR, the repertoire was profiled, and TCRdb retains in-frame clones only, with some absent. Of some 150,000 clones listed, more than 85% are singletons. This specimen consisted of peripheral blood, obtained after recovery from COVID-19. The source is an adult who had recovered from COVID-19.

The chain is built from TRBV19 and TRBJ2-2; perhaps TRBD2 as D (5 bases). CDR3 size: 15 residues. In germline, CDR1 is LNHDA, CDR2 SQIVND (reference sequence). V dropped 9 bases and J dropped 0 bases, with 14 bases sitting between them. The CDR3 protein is CASRSGVANTGELFF. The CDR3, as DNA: TGTGCCAGCCGATCCGGGGTAGCGAACACCGGGGAGCTGTTTTTT.

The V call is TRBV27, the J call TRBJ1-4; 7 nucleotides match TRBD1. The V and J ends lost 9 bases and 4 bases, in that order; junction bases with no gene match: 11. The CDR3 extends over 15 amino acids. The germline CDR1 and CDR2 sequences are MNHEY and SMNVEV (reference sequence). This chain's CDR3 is CASSEGGWGNEKLFF. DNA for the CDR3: TGTGCCAGTTCGGAAGGGGGCTGGGGTAATGAAAAACTGTTTTTT.

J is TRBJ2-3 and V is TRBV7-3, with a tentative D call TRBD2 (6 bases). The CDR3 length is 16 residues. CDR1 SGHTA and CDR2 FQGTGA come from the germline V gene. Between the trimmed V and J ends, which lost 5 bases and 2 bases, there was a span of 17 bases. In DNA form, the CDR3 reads TGTGCCAGCAGCGAGGGTCCGGGACTGTCCACAGATACGCAGTATTTT. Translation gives CASSEGPGLSTDTQYF.

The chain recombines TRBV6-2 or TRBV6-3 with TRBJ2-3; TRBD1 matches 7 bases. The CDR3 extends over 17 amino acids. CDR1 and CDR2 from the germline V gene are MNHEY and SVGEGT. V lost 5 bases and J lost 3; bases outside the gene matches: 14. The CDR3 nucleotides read TGTGCCAGCAGTCTAGAGACCTCGGACAGGATAACAGATACGCAGTATTTT. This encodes CASSLETSDRITDTQYF.

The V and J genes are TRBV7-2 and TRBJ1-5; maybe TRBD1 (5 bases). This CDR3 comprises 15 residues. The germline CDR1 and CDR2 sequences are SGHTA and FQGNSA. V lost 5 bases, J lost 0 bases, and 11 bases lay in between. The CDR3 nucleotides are TGTGCCAGCAGCGCCCCAGGGAATAGCAATCAGCCCCAGCATTTT. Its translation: CASSAPGNSNQPQHF.

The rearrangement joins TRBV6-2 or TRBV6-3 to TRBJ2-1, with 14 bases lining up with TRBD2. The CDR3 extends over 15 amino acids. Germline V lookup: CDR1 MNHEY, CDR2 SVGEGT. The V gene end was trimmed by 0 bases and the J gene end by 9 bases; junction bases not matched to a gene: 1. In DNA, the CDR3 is TGTGCCAGCAGTTACTCGACTAGCGGGGGGGCTGAGCAGTTCTTC. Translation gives CASSYSTSGGAEQFF.

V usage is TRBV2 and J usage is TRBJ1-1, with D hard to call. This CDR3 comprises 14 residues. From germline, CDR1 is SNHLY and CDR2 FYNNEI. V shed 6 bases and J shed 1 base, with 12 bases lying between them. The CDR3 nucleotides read TGTGCCAGCAGAGAGTATCAATCGAACACTGAAGCTTTCTTT. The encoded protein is CASREYQSNTEAFF.

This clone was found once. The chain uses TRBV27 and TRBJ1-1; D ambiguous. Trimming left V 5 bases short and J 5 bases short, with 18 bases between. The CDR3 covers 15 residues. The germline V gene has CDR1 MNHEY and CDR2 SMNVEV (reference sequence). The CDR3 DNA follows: TGTGCCAGCAGTCCGAACCGGGCAAGGAAGACTGAAGCTTTCTTT. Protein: CASSPNRARKTEAFF.

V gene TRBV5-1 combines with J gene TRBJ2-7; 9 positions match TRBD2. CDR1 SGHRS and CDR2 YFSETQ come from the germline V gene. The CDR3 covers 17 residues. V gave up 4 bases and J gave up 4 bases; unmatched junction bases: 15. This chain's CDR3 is CASSPFARLAGRYEQYF. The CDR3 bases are TGCGCCAGCAGCCCCTTTGCTAGGCTAGCGGGACGGTACGAGCAGTACTTC.

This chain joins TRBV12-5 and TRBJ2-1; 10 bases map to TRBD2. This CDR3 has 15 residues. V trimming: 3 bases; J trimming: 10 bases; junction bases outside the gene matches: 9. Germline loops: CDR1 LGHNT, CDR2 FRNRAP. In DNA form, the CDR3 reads TGTGCTAGTGGTTTCGGGATAGTAGCGGGAGGCGAGCAGTTCTTC. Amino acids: CASGFGIVAGGEQFF.

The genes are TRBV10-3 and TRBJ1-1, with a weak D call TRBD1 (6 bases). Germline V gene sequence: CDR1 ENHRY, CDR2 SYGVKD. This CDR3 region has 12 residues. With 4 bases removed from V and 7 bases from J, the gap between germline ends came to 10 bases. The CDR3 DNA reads TGTGCCATCAGTGGGACAGCTGATGAAGCTTTCTTT. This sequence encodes CAISGTADEAFF.

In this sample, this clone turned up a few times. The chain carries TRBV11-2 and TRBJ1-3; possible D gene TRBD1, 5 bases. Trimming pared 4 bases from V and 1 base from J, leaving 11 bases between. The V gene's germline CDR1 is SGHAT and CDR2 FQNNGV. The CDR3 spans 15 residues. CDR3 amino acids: CASSYSRGSGNTIYF. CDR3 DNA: TGTGCCAGCAGCTATAGCCGGGGGTCTGGAAACACCATATATTTT. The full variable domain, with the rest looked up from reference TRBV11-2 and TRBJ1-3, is EAGVAQSPRYKIIEKRQSVAFWCNPISGHATLYWYQQILGQGPKLLIQFQNNGVVDDSQLPKDRFSAERLKGVDSTLKIQPAKLEDSAVYLCASSYSRGSGNTIYFGEGSWLTVV.

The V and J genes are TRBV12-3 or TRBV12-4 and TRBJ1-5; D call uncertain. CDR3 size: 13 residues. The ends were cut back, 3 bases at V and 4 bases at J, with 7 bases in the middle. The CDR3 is CASSFAQNQPQHF. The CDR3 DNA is TGTGCCAGCAGTTTTGCGCAAAATCAGCCCCAGCATTTT.

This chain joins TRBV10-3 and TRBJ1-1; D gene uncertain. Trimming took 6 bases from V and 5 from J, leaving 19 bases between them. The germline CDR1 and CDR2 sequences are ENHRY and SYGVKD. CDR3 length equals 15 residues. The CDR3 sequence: CAIRSLDSEGTEAFF. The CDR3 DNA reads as TGTGCCATCAGATCCTTGGACTCGGAAGGTACTGAAGCTTTCTTT.

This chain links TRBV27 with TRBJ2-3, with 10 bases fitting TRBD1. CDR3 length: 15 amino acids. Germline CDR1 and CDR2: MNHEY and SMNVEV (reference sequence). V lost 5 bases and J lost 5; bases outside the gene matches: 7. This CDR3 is CASSPRGTGVDTQYF. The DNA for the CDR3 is TGTGCCAGCAGTCCAAGGGGGACAGGGGTAGATACGCAGTATTTT.

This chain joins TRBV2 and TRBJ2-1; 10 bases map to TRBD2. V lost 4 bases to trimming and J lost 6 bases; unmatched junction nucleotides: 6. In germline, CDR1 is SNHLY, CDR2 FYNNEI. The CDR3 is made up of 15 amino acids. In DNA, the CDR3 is TGTGCCAGCAGTGTAAGTCTAGCGGGAGCCAATGAGCAGTTCTTC. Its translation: CASSVSLAGANEQFF.

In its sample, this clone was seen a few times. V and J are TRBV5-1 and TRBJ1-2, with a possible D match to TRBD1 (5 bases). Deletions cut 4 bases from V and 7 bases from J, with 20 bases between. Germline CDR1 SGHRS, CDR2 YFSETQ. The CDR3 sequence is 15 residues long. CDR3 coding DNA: TGCGCCAGCAGCCCGCCTGGGGGGATAGGCGGTGGCTACACCTTC. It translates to CASSPPGGIGGGYTF.

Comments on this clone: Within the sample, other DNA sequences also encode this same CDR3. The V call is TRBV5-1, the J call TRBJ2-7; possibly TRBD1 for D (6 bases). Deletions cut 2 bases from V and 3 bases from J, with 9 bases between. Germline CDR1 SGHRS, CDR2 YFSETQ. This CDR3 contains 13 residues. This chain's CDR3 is CASSLGTFYEQYF. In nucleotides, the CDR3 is TGCGCCAGCAGCTTAGGGACATTCTACGAGCAGTACTTC.

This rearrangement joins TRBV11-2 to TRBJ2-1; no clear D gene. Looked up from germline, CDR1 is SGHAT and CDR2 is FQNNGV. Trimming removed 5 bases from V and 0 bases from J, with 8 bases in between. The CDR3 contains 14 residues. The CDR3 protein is CASSLGSSYNEQFF. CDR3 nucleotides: TGTGCCAGCAGCCTGGGCAGCTCCTACAATGAGCAGTTCTTC.

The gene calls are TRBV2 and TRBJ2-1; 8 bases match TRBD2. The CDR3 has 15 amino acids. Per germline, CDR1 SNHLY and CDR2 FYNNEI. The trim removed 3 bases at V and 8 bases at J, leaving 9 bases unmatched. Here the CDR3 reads CASSDPGLVRDEQFF. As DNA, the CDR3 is TGTGCCAGCAGTGACCCGGGACTAGTAAGGGATGAGCAGTTCTTC.

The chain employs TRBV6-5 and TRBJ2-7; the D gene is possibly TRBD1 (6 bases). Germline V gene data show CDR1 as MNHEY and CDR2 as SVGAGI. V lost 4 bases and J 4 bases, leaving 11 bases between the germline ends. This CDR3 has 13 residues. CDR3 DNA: TGTGCCAGCAGTTTAATCGGACAGTACGAGCAGTACTTC. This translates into CASSLIGQYEQYF.

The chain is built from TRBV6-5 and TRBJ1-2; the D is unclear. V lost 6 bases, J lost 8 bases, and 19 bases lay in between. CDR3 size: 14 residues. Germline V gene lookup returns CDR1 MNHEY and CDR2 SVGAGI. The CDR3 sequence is CASSSFNHGSGYTF. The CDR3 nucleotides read TGTGCCAGCAGCTCCTTCAACCACGGGTCCGGCTACACCTTC.

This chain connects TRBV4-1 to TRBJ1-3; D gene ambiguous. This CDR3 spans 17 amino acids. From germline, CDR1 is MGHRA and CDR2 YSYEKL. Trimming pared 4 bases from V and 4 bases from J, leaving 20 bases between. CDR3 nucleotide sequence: TGCGCCAGCAGCCCAGTGGCAATCATTGAGTCGGGAAACACCATATATTTT. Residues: CASSPVAIIESGNTIYF.

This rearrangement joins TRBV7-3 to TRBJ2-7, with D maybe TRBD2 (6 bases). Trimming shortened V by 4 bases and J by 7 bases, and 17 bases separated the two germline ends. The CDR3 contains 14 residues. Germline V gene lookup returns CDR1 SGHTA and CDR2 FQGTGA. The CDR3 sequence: CASSSTGGAGEQYF. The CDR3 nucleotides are TGTGCCAGCAGCTCCACTGGAGGGGCGGGGGAGCAGTACTTC.

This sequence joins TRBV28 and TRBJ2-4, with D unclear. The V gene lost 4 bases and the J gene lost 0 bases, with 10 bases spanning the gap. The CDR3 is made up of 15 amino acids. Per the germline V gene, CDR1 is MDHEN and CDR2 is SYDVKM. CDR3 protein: CASSSPGLAKNIQYF. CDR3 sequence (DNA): TGTGCCAGCAGTTCTCCGGGTCTAGCCAAAAACATTCAGTACTTC. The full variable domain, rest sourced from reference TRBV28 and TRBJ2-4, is DVKVTQSSRYLVKRTGEKVFLECVQDMDHENMFWYRQDPGLGLRLIYFSYDVKMKEKGDIPEGYSVSREKKERFSLILESASTNQTSMYLCASSSPGLAKNIQYFGAGTRLSVL.

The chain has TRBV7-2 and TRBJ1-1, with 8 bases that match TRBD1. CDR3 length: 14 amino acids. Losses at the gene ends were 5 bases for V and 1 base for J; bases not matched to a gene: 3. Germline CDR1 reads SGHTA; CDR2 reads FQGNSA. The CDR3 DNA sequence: TGTGCCAGCAGCCGGACAGGGAGGAACACTGAAGCTTTCTTT. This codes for CASSRTGRNTEAFF.

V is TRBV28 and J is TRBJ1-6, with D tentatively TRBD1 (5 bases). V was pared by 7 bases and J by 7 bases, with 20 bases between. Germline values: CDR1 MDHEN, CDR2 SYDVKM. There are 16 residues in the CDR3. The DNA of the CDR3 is TGTGCCAGCACCGAGGGCAGGGCGGCCCGGAATTCACCCCTCCACTTT. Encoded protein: CASTEGRAARNSPLHF.

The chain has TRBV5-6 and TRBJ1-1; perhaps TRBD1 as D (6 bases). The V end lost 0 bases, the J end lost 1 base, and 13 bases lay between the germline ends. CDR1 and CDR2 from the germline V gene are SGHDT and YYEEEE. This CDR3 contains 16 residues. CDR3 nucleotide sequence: TGTGCCAGCAGCTTGGCCGGGGGCTCGGGGAACACTGAAGCTTTCTTT. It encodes CASSLAGGSGNTEAFF.

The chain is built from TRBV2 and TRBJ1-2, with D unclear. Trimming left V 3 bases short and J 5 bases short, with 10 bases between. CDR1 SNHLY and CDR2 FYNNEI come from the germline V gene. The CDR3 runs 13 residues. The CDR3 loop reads CASSDVADYGYTF. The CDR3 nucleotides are TGTGCCAGCAGTGACGTAGCAGATTATGGCTACACCTTC.

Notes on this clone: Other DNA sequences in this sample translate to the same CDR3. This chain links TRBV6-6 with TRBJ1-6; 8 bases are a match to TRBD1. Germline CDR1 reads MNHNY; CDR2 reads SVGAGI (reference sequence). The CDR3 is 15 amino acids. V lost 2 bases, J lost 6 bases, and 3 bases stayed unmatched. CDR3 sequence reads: CASSYPGQGNSPLHF. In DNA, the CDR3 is TGTGCCAGCAGTTACCCCGGACAGGGTAATTCACCCCTCCACTTT.

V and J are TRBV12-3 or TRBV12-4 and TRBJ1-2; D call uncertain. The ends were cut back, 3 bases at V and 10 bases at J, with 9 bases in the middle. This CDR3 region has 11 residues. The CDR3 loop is CASSFGENYTF. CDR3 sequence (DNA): TGTGCCAGCAGTTTCGGAGAAAACTACACCTTC.

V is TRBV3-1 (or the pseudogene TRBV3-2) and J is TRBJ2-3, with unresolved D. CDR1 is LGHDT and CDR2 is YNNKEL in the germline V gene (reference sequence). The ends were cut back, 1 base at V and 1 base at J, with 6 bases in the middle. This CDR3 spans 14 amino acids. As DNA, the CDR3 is TGTGCCAGCAGCCAAGTAATAGGCACAGATACGCAGTATTTT. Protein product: CASSQVIGTDTQYF.